This T cell receptor (beta chain) was captured in a study of T cell repertoires in cytomegalovirus infection. Study summary: HLA-B-restricted CMV epitopes that are well studied were used alongside recently identified HLA-C-restricted ones. A matching HLA type, together with CMV infection, was signaled by public TCR beta signatures.

Points from the study as a whole: People with CMV and the relevant HLA were identified by cumulative public TCR beta family frequency. HLA-C-restricted TCR beta clonotypes specific for CMV led the ex vivo response.

Note on this clonotype: The antigen remains undetermined.

The CDR3 consists of 17 residues. Germline CDR1 and CDR2: MNHEY and SMNVEV (reference sequence). With V trimmed by 1 base and J by 0 bases, 5 bases remained unmatched. TCRdb reanalysed the reads using MiXCR and keeps one entry per CDR3 protein. This table has 700,000 to 950,000 distinct CDR3 sequences, approximately 32% appearing once. Material: cultured CD8+ T cells from PBMCs, obtained from culture after CMV antigen stimulation. This sequence was found in a human donor in good health (CMV status not recorded). Some clones in this sample may be carry-over from other donors' samples. The chain uses TRBV27 and TRBJ2-3, with 9 bases that match TRBD2. The CDR3 DNA reads as TGTGCCAGCAGTTTATTAGCGGGGGACCTAAGCACAGATACGCAGTATTTT. It is translated as CASSLLAGDLSTDTQYF.